Below are 8 T cell receptor beta chains sequenced from a single sample in a study of cytomegalovirus exposure and HLA in healthy donors. 60 Vbeta and 13 Jbeta primers were used in PCR. Repertoires were generated with immunoSEQ multiplex PCR, while TCRdb's copy carries only in-frame clones and drops some. Counted here are about 200,000 clones, approximately 85% occurring once; the ten biggest clones make up about 1.8%. Sequenced material: PBMCs. These receptors were collected from a man younger than 35 in good health and CMV-seronegative.

Regarding this clone: The same CDR3 arises from other DNA sequences in this sample as well. This chain uses TRBV5-1 with TRBJ1-6; 7 positions agree with TRBD1. V dropped 4 bases and J dropped 2; count of bases not matched to a gene: 3. CDR1 is SGHRS and CDR2 is YFSETQ in the germline V gene. This CDR3 contains 15 residues. The CDR3 coding sequence is TGCGCCAGCAGCCTAGGGACAGCCTATAATTCACCCCTCCACTTT. Protein sequence: CASSLGTAYNSPLHF.

The chain combines TRBV9 with TRBJ2-2; 8 bases fit TRBD1. This CDR3 has 18 amino acids. V dropped 4 bases and J dropped 6; count of bases not matched to a gene: 17. Germline lookup yields CDR1 SGDLS and CDR2 YYNGEE. DNA of the CDR3: TGTGCCAGCAGCTCGCGACCTAGAGCAGGGGGCGAGTCCGGGGAGCTGTTTTTT. Amino acids: CASSSRPRAGGESGELFF. Variable domain in full (rest from reference TRBV9 and TRBJ2-2): DSGVTQTPKHLITATGQRVTLRCSPRSGDLSVYWYQQSLDQGLQFLIQYYNGEERAKGNILERFSAQQFPDLHSELNLSSLELGDSALYFCASSSRPRAGGESGELFFGEGSRLTVL.

This chain links TRBV21-1 with TRBJ2-5; the table gives TRBD1 as D, unverified against the DNA. TRBV21-1 is labeled a pseudogene. This CDR3 contains 19 residues. CDR3 nucleotide sequence: TGTGCCAGCAGCAAAGAGCGGTTTTGCTCGGGACAGGGGTTGGAGACCCAGTACTTC. Translating gives CASSKERFCSGQGLETQYF.

The V gene is TRBV4-3, the J gene TRBJ2-1; D not resolved. Germline values: CDR1 LGHNA, CDR2 YSLEER. V lost 0 bases, J lost 1 base, and 4 bases lay in between. The CDR3 sequence is 14 residues long. CDR3 sequence: CASSQDGSYNEQFF. Here the CDR3 DNA reads TGCGCCAGCAGCCAAGACGGGTCCTACAATGAGCAGTTCTTC.

There are a few counts of this clone. The V call is TRBV5-4, the J call TRBJ2-5, with 16 bases lining up with TRBD2. Trimming took 5 bases from V and 5 from J; bases not matched to a gene: 3. This CDR3 region has 15 residues. Germline V CDR1 and CDR2: SGHNT, YYREEE (reference sequence). The DNA for the CDR3 is TGTGCCAGCAGGGGACTAGCGGGAGGGCTGGAGACCCAGTACTTC. It yields the protein CASRGLAGGLETQYF.

There are a few counts of this clone. V and J are TRBV7-9 and TRBJ1-1; TRBD1 is a possible D gene (5 bases). The V end lost 1 base, the J end lost 1 base, and 7 bases lay between the germline ends. Germline assignment: CDR1 SEHNR and CDR2 FQNEAQ (reference sequence). The CDR3 length is 14 residues. DNA of the CDR3: TGTGCCAGCAGCTTAGGACAGCAGAACACTGAAGCTTTCTTT. Protein: CASSLGQQNTEAFF. The full variable domain, rest sourced from reference TRBV7-9 and TRBJ1-1, is DTGVSQNPRHKITKRGQNVTFRCDPISEHNRLYWYRQTLGQGPEFLTYFQNEAQLEKSRLLSDRFSAERPKGSFSTLEIQRTEQGDSAMYLCASSLGQQNTEAFFGQGTRLTVV.

The CDR3 DNA reads TGTGCCAGCAGCGCTCGGGACAGCCCCTCTGGGGCCAACGTCCTGACTTTC. Protein product: CASSARDSPSGANVLTF. This sequence joins TRBV9 and TRBJ2-6, with 7 nucleotides matching TRBD1. CDR1 and CDR2 (germline): SGDLS, YYNGEE. Trimming cost V 3 bases and J 0 bases; bases outside gene matches: 6. CDR3 length: 17 residues.

The V gene is TRBV27, the J gene TRBJ1-5; a possible D gene is TRBD1 (6 bases). The CDR3 has 17 amino acids. Germline CDR1 and CDR2: MNHEY and SMNVEV (reference sequence). Trimming cost V 3 bases and J 5 bases, with 20 bases left between them. Here the CDR3 DNA reads TGTGCCAGCAGTTTCTCTCTCGGCGGGGGGCGAGATCAGCCCCAGCATTTT. Its translation is CASSFSLGGGRDQPQHF.